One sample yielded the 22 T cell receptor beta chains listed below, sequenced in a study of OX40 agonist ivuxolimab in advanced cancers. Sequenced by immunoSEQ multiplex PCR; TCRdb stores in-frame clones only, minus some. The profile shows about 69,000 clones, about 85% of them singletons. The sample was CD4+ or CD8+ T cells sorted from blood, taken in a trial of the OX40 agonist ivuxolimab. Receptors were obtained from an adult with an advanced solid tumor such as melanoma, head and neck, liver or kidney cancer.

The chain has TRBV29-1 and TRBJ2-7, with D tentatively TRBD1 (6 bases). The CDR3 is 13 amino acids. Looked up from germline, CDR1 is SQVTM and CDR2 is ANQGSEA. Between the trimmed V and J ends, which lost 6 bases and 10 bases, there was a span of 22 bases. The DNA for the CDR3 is TGCAGCGTCGTTCTAACCGGGACACCGTTACAGTACTTC. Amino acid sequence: CSVVLTGTPLQYF.

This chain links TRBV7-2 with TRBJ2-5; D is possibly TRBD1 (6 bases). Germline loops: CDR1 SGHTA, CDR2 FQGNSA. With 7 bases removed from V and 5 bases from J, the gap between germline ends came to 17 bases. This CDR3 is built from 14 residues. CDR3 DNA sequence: TGTGCCAGCACCCTACAGGGTGGCGGGGAGACCCAGTACTTC. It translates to CASTLQGGGETQYF.

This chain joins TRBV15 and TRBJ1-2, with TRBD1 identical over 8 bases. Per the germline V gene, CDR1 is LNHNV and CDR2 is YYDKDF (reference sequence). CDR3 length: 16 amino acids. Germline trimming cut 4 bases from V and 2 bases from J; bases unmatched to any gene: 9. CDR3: CATSIRTGIENYGYTF. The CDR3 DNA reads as TGTGCCACCAGCATCCGGACAGGGATCGAAAACTATGGCTACACCTTC.

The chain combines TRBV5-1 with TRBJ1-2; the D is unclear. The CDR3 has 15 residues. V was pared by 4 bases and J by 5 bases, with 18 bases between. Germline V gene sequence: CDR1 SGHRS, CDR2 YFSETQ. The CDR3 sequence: CASSPGSRIQYGYTF. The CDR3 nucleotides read TGCGCCAGCAGCCCGGGATCTCGGATTCAATATGGCTACACCTTC.

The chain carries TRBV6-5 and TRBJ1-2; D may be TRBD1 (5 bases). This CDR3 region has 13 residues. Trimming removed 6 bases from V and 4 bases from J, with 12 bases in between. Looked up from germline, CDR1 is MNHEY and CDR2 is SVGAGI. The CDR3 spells CASRGDSSYGYTF. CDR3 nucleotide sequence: TGTGCCAGCAGGGGCGACAGCTCCTATGGCTACACCTTC.

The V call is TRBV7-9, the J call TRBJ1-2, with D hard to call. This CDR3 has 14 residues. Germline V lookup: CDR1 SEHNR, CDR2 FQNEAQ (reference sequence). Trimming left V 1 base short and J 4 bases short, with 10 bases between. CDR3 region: CASSLGFRVYGYTF. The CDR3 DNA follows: TGTGCCAGCAGCTTAGGGTTTAGGGTCTATGGCTACACCTTC.

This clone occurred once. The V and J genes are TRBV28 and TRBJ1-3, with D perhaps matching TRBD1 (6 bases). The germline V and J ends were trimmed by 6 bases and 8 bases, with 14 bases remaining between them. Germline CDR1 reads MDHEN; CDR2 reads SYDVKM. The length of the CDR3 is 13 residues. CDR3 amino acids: CASSTTGTYTIYF. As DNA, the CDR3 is TGTGCCAGCAGCACAACCGGGACATACACCATATATTTT.

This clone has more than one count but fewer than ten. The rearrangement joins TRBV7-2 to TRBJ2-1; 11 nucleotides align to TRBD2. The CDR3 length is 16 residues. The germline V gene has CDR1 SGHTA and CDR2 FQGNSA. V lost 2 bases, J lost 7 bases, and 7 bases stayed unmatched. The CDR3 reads CASSLRLAGGGNEQFF. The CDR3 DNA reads TGTGCCAGCAGCTTACGGCTAGCGGGAGGAGGTAATGAGCAGTTCTTC.

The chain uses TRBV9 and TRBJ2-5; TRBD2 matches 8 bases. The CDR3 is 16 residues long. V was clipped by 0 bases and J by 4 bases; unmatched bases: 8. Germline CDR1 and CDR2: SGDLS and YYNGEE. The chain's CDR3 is CASSVGGGGRSETQYF. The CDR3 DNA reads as TGTGCCAGCAGCGTAGGGGGCGGGGGGCGTTCAGAGACCCAGTACTTC.

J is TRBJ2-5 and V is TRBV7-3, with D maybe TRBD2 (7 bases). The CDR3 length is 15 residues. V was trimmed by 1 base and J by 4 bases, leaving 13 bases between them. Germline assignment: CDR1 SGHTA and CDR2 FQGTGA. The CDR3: CASSLIGGAGETQYF. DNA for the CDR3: TGTGCCAGCAGCTTAATTGGGGGGGCCGGAGAGACCCAGTACTTC.

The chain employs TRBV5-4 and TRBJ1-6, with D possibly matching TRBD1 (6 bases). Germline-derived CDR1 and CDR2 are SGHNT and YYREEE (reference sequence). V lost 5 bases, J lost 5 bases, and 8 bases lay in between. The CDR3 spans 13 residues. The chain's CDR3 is CASRGHDNSPLHF. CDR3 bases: TGTGCCAGCAGGGGACACGATAATTCACCCCTCCACTTT.

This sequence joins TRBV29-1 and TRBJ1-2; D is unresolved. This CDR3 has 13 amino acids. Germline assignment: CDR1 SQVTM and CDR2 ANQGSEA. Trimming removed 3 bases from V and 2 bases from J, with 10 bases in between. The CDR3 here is CSVEKGINYGYTF. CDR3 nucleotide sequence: TGCAGCGTTGAGAAGGGTATCAACTATGGCTACACCTTC.

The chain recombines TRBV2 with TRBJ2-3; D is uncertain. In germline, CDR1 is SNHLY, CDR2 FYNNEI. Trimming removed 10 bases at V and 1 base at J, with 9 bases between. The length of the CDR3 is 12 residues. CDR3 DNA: TGTGCCACCCACCGCCGCACAGATACGCAGTATTTT. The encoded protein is CATHRRTDTQYF.

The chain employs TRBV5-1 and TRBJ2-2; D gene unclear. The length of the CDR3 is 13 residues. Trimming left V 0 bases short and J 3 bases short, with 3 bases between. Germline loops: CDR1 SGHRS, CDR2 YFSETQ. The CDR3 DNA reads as TGCGCCAGCAGCTTGGCCGACACCGGGGAGCTGTTTTTT. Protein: CASSLADTGELFF.

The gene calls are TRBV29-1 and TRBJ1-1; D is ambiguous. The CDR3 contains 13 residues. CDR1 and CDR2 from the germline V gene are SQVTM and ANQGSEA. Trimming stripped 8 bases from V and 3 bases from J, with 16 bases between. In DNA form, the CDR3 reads TGCAGCCCCGCACGCGGGCCGGACACTGAAGCTTTCTTT. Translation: CSPARGPDTEAFF.

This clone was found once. The CDR3 DNA follows: TGTGCCAGCAGCTTACTAGCGGGAGGAGAGCAGTACTTC. Protein sequence: CASSLLAGGEQYF. The chain recombines TRBV7-3 with TRBJ2-7, with TRBD2 matching 11 bases. Germline-derived CDR1 and CDR2 are SGHTA and FQGTGA. V was clipped by 2 bases and J by 7 bases; unmatched bases: 1. This CDR3 comprises 13 residues.

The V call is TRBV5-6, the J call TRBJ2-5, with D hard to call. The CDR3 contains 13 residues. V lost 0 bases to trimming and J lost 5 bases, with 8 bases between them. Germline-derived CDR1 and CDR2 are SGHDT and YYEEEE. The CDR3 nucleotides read TGTGCCAGCAGCTTGGTGGCGGATGAGACCCAGTACTTC. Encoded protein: CASSLVADETQYF. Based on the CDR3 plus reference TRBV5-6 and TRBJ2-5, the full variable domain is DAGVTQSPTHLIKTRGQQVTLRCSPKSGHDTVSWYQQALGQGPQFIFQYYEEEERQRGNFPDRFSGHQFPNYSSELNVNALLLGDSALYLCASSLVADETQYFGPGTRLLVL.

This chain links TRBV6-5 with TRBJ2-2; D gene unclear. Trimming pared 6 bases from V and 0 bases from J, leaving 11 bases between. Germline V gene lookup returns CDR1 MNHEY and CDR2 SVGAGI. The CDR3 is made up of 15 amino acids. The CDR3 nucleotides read TGTGCCAGCAGGTTACAGATCGCGAACACCGGGGAGCTGTTTTTT. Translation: CASRLQIANTGELFF.

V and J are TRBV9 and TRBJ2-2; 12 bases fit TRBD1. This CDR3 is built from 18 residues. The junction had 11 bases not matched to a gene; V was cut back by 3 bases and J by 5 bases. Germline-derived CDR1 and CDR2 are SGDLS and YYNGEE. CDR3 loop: CASSASTGTGGWTGELFF. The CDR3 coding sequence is TGTGCCAGCAGCGCGAGTACTGGGACAGGGGGCTGGACCGGGGAGCTGTTTTTT.

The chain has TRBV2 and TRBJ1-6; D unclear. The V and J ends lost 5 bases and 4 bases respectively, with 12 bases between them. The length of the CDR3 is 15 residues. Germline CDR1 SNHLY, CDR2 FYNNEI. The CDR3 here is CASSYNRDYNSPLHF. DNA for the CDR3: TGTGCCAGCAGTTATAATAGGGATTATAATTCACCCCTCCACTTT.

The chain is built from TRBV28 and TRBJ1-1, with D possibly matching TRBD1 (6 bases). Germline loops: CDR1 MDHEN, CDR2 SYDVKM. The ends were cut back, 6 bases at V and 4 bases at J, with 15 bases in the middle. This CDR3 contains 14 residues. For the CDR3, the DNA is TGTGCCAGCAGATCCCGGGAGGGGGGCACTGAAGCTTTCTTT. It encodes CASRSREGGTEAFF.

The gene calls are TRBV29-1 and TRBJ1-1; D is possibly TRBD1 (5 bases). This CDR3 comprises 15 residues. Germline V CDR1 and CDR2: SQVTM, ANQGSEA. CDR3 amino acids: CSGSAGWGMNTEAFF. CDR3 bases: TGCAGTGGCTCAGCAGGGTGGGGCATGAACACTGAAGCTTTCTTT.